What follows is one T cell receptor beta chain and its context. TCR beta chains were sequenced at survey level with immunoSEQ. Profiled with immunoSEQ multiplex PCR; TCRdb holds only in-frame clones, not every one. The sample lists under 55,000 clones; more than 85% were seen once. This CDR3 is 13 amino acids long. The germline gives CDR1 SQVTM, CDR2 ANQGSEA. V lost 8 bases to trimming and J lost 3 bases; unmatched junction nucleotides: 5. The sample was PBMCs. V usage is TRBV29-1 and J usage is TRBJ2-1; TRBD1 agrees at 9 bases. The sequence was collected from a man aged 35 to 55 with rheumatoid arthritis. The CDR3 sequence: CSMGQGVYNEQFF. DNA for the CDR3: TGCAGCATGGGACAGGGCGTCTACAATGAGCAGTTCTTC.